This TCR beta chain is drawn from a study of control samples from healthy donors and cancer patients (dated by TCRdb to 2020 to 2021). Libraries were constructed by the immunoSEQ multiplex PCR assay. Entries here come from immuneACCESS through TCRdb and include only in-frame sequences with V and J called. Some clones fail to appear in such tables; in the studies checked, an unresolved V gene covers under half of the shortfall, and the cause of the remainder is unknown. The sample has approximately 70,000 clones on record, roughly 86% of them singletons. Under 3% of the sample rests with the top ten. Concerning this clone itself: The antigen this receptor binds is unknown. Base qualities are not recorded, but no much larger clone differs from it by a single base.

Trimming takes 4 bases off V and 3 bases off J; junction bases not matched to a gene: 6. According to the germline V gene, CDR1 reads SGDLS and CDR2 reads YYNGEE. From the cysteine through the phenylalanine, the CDR3 covers 16 amino acids. The entry retains the CDR3 DNA only, 48 bases that are in frame from base 1. The material sequenced was PBMCs. The sequence derives from a woman aged 45-60 years with head and neck cancer. The rearrangement joined TRBV9 to TRBJ1-3, with 11 bases matching TRBD1. The CDR3 here reads CASSILGTGGGNTIYF. In nucleotide form, the sequence is TGTGCCAGCAGCATTCTCGGGACAGGGGGTGGAAACACCATATATTTT. Where the CDR3 stops, the reference TRBV9 and TRBJ1-3 genes take over; the full variable domain is DSGVTQTPKHLITATGQRVTLRCSPRSGDLSVYWYQQSLDQGLQFLIQYYNGEERAKGNILERFSAQQFPDLHSELNLSSLELGDSALYFCASSILGTGGGNTIYFGEGSWLTVV.